These 30 T cell receptor beta chains were all obtained from the same sample, sequenced in a study of T cell repertoires in cytomegalovirus infection. TCRdb re-analysed the reads in MiXCR, keeping a single row per CDR3 protein. The data hold 200,000 to 250,000 distinct CDR3 sequences, with 20% to 25% observed a single time. Material for sequencing was CD8+ T cells from PBMCs. These receptors came from a human donor in good health (CMV status not recorded). Some clones in this sample may be carry-over from other donors' samples.

This clonotype has more than one count but fewer than ten. The chain has TRBV7-9 and TRBJ2-1; the D is unclear. This CDR3 has 14 amino acids. Germline V gene sequence: CDR1 SEHNR, CDR2 FQNEAQ (reference sequence). V was trimmed by 3 bases and J by 1 base, leaving 7 bases between them. CDR3 sequence (DNA): TGTGCCAGCAGCTTGGTGGTATCCTACAATGAGCAGTTCTTC. Amino acid sequence: CASSLVVSYNEQFF.

This clonotype was recorded at least ten times. This chain connects TRBV7-2 to TRBJ1-2; D unclear. V was clipped by 5 bases and J by 8 bases, with 15 bases between them. This CDR3 contains 13 residues. In germline, CDR1 is SGHTA, CDR2 FQGNSA. Here the CDR3 DNA reads TGTGCCAGCAGCGTTGGGTCAGCCCGCGGCTACACCTTC. This encodes CASSVGSARGYTF. The full variable domain, in which reference TRBV7-2 and TRBJ1-2 provide the parts outside the CDR3, is GAGVSQSPSNKVTEKGKDVELRCDPISGHTALYWYRQSLGQGLEFLIYFQGNSAPDKSGLPSDRFSAERTGGSVSTLTIQRTQQEDSAVYLCASSVGSARGYTFGSGTRLTVV.

This clonotype appeared many times. V and J are TRBV7-2 and TRBJ2-3; possibly TRBD2 for D (5 bases). The CDR3 loop spans 16 amino acids. Trimming took off 1 base at V and 4 bases at J, with 15 bases between the two ends. Looked up from germline, CDR1 is SGHTA and CDR2 is FQGNSA. CDR3 in DNA: TGTGCCAGCAGCTTAGGTTCTGGACTGGGTTCAGATACGCAGTATTTT. Its protein product is CASSLGSGLGSDTQYF.

This clonotype was seen repeatedly, ten times or more. The gene calls are TRBV7-8 and TRBJ2-2; 11 bases are a match to TRBD2. Germline values: CDR1 SGHVS, CDR2 FQNEAQ. Trimming took 7 bases from V and 7 from J; bases not matched to a gene: 11. The CDR3 runs 16 residues. CDR3 protein: CASTLSASGGFGELFF. CDR3 DNA sequence: TGTGCCAGCACCCTTTCGGCTAGCGGGGGGTTCGGGGAGCTGTTTTTT.

This clonotype came up a few times. V is TRBV28 and J is TRBJ1-4; D is unresolved. Germline values: CDR1 MDHEN, CDR2 SYDVKM. The V and J ends lost 2 bases and 5 bases respectively, with 9 bases between them. The CDR3 runs to 14 residues. The CDR3 sequence is CASSLGDKNEKLFF. CDR3 nucleotides: TGTGCCAGCAGTTTAGGGGATAAGAATGAAAAACTGTTTTTT.

The sample holds a few counts of this clonotype. V gene TRBV2 combines with J gene TRBJ2-6; no clear D gene. The CDR3 runs 16 residues. V was trimmed by 7 bases and J by 0 bases, leaving 13 bases between them. Germline lookup yields CDR1 SNHLY and CDR2 FYNNEI. CDR3 loop: CASTSGPGSGANVLTF. The DNA for the CDR3 is TGTGCCAGCACTTCCGGACCGGGCTCTGGGGCCAACGTCCTGACTTTC.

Only a few counts were recorded for this clonotype. The chain recombines TRBV7-3 with TRBJ2-1, with 10 bases aligning to TRBD2. Looked up from germline, CDR1 is SGHTA and CDR2 is FQGTGA. The V and J ends lost 3 bases and 7 bases, in that order; junction bases with no gene match: 6. CDR3 length equals 15 residues. The CDR3 spells CASSLSLAGSNEQFF. The CDR3 DNA sequence: TGTGCCAGCAGCTTGTCACTAGCGGGGAGTAATGAGCAGTTCTTC.

This clonotype was seen at least ten times. The chain has TRBV7-9 and TRBJ2-3; 7 nucleotides line up with TRBD2. CDR1 is SEHNR, CDR2 FQNEAQ, per germline (reference sequence). Losses at the gene ends were 3 bases for V and 2 bases for J; bases not matched to a gene: 8. The CDR3 sequence is 16 residues long. The CDR3 spells CASSFPAGDATDTQYF. The CDR3, as DNA: TGTGCCAGCAGCTTTCCCGCGGGGGATGCCACAGATACGCAGTATTTT.

This clonotype was seen many times. This chain joins TRBV7-4 and TRBJ2-1, with D perhaps being TRBD1 or TRBD2 (6 bases each). The CDR3 spans 17 residues. Germline-derived CDR1 and CDR2 are SGHVT and SQSDAQ. Trimming took 1 base from V and 4 from J, leaving 17 bases between them. The CDR3 spells CASSLEGGSSFYNEQFF. The DNA for the CDR3 is TGTGCCAGCAGCTTAGAGGGGGGTTCATCGTTTTACAATGAGCAGTTCTTC.

The count of this clonotype is one. The rearrangement links TRBV20-1 to TRBJ2-7; D is perhaps TRBD1 or TRBD2 (5 bases each). Germline CDR1 DFQATT, CDR2 SNEGSKA (reference sequence). V was clipped by 0 bases and J by 2 bases, with 17 bases between them. The length of the CDR3 is 16 residues. The CDR3 DNA reads as TGCAGTGCTAGAGATTTCCGGTCTCGGGACCCCTACGAGCAGTACTTC. Its protein is CSARDFRSRDPYEQYF.

In this sample, this clonotype turned up a few times. This chain links TRBV28 with TRBJ1-1; D unresolved. CDR1 is MDHEN, CDR2 SYDVKM, per germline. V lost 1 base, J lost 4 bases, and 7 bases lay in between. The CDR3 spans 13 residues. In DNA form, the CDR3 reads TGTGCCAGCAGTTTATCAGTGCGCACTGAAGCTTTCTTT. Amino acid sequence: CASSLSVRTEAFF.

This clonotype has ten or more counts. The chain combines TRBV4-1 with TRBJ2-1; TRBD2 matches 7 bases. After removal of 0 bases from V and 5 bases from J, the junction contained 10 bases not matched to a gene. Germline CDR1 reads MGHRA; CDR2 reads YSYEKL. The CDR3 runs 17 residues. CDR3 sequence reads: CASSQDHGGTVHNEQFF. The CDR3 DNA reads TGCGCCAGCAGCCAAGATCACGGGGGGACGGTTCACAATGAGCAGTTCTTC.

The rearrangement uses TRBV7-9 and TRBJ1-2; 9 nucleotides line up with TRBD1. The CDR3 spans 15 residues. V gave up 0 bases and J gave up 5 bases; unmatched junction bases: 4. Germline CDR1 is SEHNR and CDR2 is FQNEAQ (reference sequence). The CDR3, as DNA: TGTGCCAGCAGCTTAGCCCCGGACAGGGGATATGGCTACACCTTC. This encodes CASSLAPDRGYGYTF. Looking up the rest from reference TRBV7-9 and TRBJ1-2 gives the full variable domain: DTGVSQNPRHKITKRGQNVTFRCDPISEHNRLYWYRQTLGQGPEFLTYFQNEAQLEKSRLLSDRFSAERPKGSFSTLEIQRTEQGDSAMYLCASSLAPDRGYGYTFGSGTRLTVV.

This clonotype was observed a few times. The chain combines TRBV2 with TRBJ2-7; possible D gene TRBD2, 6 bases. V was pared by 7 bases and J by 5 bases, with 18 bases between. CDR3 length equals 14 residues. Germline values: CDR1 SNHLY, CDR2 FYNNEI. The CDR3 DNA is TGTGCCAGCACCGAGGGACTGGTAGTAGACGAGCAGTACTTC. It translates to CASTEGLVVDEQYF.

This clonotype has a count of ten or more. This chain connects TRBV12-3 or TRBV12-4 to TRBJ2-3; TRBD2 matches 14 bases. The V segment lost 5 bases and the J segment 12 bases; nucleotides outside the gene matches: 13. The CDR3 sequence is 16 residues long. The CDR3 protein is CASSPRPGTSGGPQYF. The DNA of the CDR3 is TGTGCCAGCAGTCCCCGACCCGGGACTAGCGGGGGCCCTCAGTATTTT.

The rearrangement links TRBV29-1 to TRBJ2-7; 8 nucleotides align to TRBD1. V dropped 0 bases and J dropped 3; count of bases not matched to a gene: 7. Germline V gene sequence: CDR1 SQVTM, CDR2 ANQGSEA. This CDR3 has 15 amino acids. The CDR3: CSVEETGVEYYEQYF. The CDR3 DNA reads as TGCAGCGTTGAAGAGACAGGGGTGGAGTACTACGAGCAGTACTTC.

This clonotype was counted between two and nine times. The rearrangement uses TRBV5-5 and TRBJ2-1, with 10 bases lining up with TRBD1. Per the germline V gene, CDR1 is SGHKS and CDR2 is YYEKEE (reference sequence). Trimming removed 2 bases from V and 8 bases from J; junction bases left unmatched: 7. The CDR3 runs to 15 residues. The CDR3 region has the DNA TGTGCCAGCAGCTTCCGGGACAGGGGAATCGATGAGCAGTTCTTC. It translates to CASSFRDRGIDEQFF.

The V and J genes are TRBV20-1 and TRBJ1-2, with 10 bases identical to TRBD1. The CDR3 covers 17 residues. Germline CDR1 reads DFQATT; CDR2 reads SNEGSKA (reference sequence). V was clipped by 3 bases and J by 4 bases; unmatched bases: 14. CDR3 sequence: CSASPNTGQGISYGYTF. Here the CDR3 DNA reads TGCAGTGCTAGCCCAAACACGGGACAGGGGATCTCCTATGGCTACACCTTC.

This chain uses TRBV29-1 with TRBJ2-1; the D is unclear. The CDR3 consists of 17 residues. The germline V gene encodes CDR1 SQVTM and CDR2 ANQGSEA. V was cut by 4 bases and J by 0 bases, with 19 bases left in between. In DNA form, the CDR3 reads TGCAGCGTTGTTTTTTGGACGGAAAAATCCTCCTACAATGAGCAGTTCTTC. Translation gives CSVVFWTEKSSYNEQFF.

The J gene is TRBJ2-3, the V gene TRBV28; tentatively, D is TRBD2 (7 bases). The ends were cut back, 8 bases at V and 2 bases at J, with 20 bases in the middle. Germline-derived CDR1 and CDR2 are MDHEN and SYDVKM. The CDR3 totals 16 residues. In DNA, the CDR3 is TGTGCCAGCGGGGGCTCAGGGACTACCTTCACAGATACGCAGTATTTT. Amino acids: CASGGSGTTFTDTQYF.

This clonotype has just a few counts. A read error is possible here, since a much larger clone lies one base away. V and J are TRBV7-9 and TRBJ2-7, with D hard to call. Per germline, CDR1 SEHNR and CDR2 FQNEAQ (reference sequence). Trimming took off 0 bases at V and 3 bases at J, with 6 bases between the two ends. The CDR3 runs to 13 residues. CDR3 loop: CASSLAPNYEQYF. CDR3 bases: TGTGCCAGCAGCTTAGCGCCCAACTACGAGCAGTACTTC.

V gene TRBV20-1 combines with J gene TRBJ2-5; no clear D gene. The CDR3 runs to 14 residues. The V gene's germline CDR1 is DFQATT and CDR2 SNEGSKA (reference sequence). V was trimmed by 0 bases and J by 2 bases, leaving 10 bases between them. The CDR3 nucleotides read TGCAGTGCTAGAGATCTCAATACTCAAGAGACCCAGTACTTC. Translated, it gives CSARDLNTQETQYF.

V gene TRBV11-3 combines with J gene TRBJ2-1; 10 bases are a match to TRBD2. Trimming removed 1 base from V and 6 bases from J; junction bases left unmatched: 6. This CDR3 region has 16 residues. Looked up from germline, CDR1 is SGHNT and CDR2 is YENEEA. The CDR3 region is CASSLVPSGGANEQFF. CDR3 in DNA: TGTGCCAGCAGCTTAGTCCCCAGCGGGGGGGCCAATGAGCAGTTCTTC.

This clonotype was seen many times. The rearrangement links TRBV7-6 to TRBJ2-1; possibly TRBD1 for D (5 bases). CDR3 length: 15 residues. Germline CDR1 and CDR2: SGHVS and FNYEAQ. V lost 5 bases and J lost 2, with 13 bases in between. CDR3 in DNA: TGTGCCAGCAGCCCCGATGTAGGGGCCTACAATGAGCAGTTCTTC. It is translated as CASSPDVGAYNEQFF.

This clonotype was seen ten or more times. The V and J genes are TRBV7-8 and TRBJ1-1; 7 nucleotides agree with TRBD1. The J segment lost 3 bases and the V segment lost 6 bases, leaving 7 bases of the junction unmatched. Germline V CDR1 and CDR2: SGHVS, FQNEAQ. This CDR3 region has 14 residues. CDR3 region: CASRHDRAYTEAFF. The DNA of the CDR3 is TGTGCCAGCAGACATGACAGGGCTTACACTGAAGCTTTCTTT.

This clonotype is labeled as medium-sized. This CDR3 reads CASKGVYNEQFF. Here the CDR3 DNA reads TGTGCCAGTAAGGGGGTCTACAATGAGCAGTTCTTC. This chain links TRBV12-3 or TRBV12-4 with TRBJ2-1, with a weak D call TRBD1 (6 bases). This CDR3 comprises 12 residues. V lost 9 bases and J 3 bases, leaving 9 bases between the germline ends.

At least ten counts were recorded for this clonotype. The chain recombines TRBV6-5 with TRBJ1-2; TRBD1 is a possible D gene (6 bases). This CDR3 spans 15 amino acids. The V gene's germline CDR1 is MNHEY and CDR2 SVGAGI. Deletions cut 0 bases from V and 7 bases from J, with 15 bases between. CDR3 in DNA: TGTGCCAGCAGTTACTCTTCGTCGGGGACAATTGGCTACACCTTC. This sequence encodes CASSYSSSGTIGYTF.

The V call is TRBV27, the J call TRBJ2-3; D is unclear. Germline CDR1 reads MNHEY; CDR2 reads SMNVEV (reference sequence). The CDR3 length is 12 residues. V was pared by 6 bases and J by 0 bases, with 4 bases between. This CDR3 is CASSRSTDTQYF. In nucleotides, the CDR3 is TGTGCCAGCAGCCGGAGCACAGATACGCAGTATTTT.

This chain connects TRBV12-3 or TRBV12-4 to TRBJ1-5; the match to TRBD1 covers 10 bases. The CDR3 is made up of 15 amino acids. The V gene end was trimmed by 7 bases and the J gene end by 7 bases; junction bases not matched to a gene: 10. CDR3 sequence reads: CASTPGGTGAQPQHF. The CDR3 DNA is TGTGCCAGCACCCCGGGTGGGACAGGGGCCCAGCCCCAGCATTTT.

V and J are TRBV14 and TRBJ2-1; D is unresolved. Trimming left V 1 base short and J 8 bases short, with 9 bases between. The CDR3 runs to 13 residues. CDR1 is SGHDN, CDR2 FVKESK, per germline. CDR3 in amino acids: CASSQVRLHEQFF. The DNA for the CDR3 is TGTGCCAGCAGCCAAGTACGGCTTCATGAGCAGTTCTTC. Drawing the rest from reference TRBV14 and TRBJ2-1, the complete variable domain is EAGVTQFPSHSVIEKGQTVTLRCDPISGHDNLYWYRRVMGKEIKFLLHFVKESKQDESGMPNNRFLAERTGGTYSTLKVQPAELEDSGVYFCASSQVRLHEQFFGPGTRLTVL.